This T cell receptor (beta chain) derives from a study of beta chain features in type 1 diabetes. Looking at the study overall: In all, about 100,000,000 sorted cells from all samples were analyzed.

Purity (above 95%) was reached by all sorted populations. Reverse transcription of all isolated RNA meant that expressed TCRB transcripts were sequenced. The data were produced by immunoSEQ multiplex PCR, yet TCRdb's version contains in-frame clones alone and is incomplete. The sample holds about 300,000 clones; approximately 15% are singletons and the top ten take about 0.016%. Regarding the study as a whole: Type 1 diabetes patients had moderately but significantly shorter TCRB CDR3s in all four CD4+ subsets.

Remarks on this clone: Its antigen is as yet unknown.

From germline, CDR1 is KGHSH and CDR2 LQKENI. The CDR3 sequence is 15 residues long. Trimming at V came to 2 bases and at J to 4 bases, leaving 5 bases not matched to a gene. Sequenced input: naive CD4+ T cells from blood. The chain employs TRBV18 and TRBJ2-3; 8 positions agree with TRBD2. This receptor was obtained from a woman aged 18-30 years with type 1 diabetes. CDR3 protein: CASSPNSGSADTQYF. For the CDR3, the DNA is TGTGCCAGCTCACCAAACAGCGGGAGCGCAGATACGCAGTATTTT.